The 23 T cell receptor beta chains given below trace back to one sample, sequenced in a study of PD-1 blockade in classical Hodgkin lymphoma. Clones were read by immunoSEQ multiplex PCR, and TCRdb kept only the in-frame ones, dropping some. The table records 90,000 or so clones, around 80% of them present only once. The time point was: cycle 4 day 1 (C4D1), after five to seven weeks of nivolumab. All the patients suffered relapse after autologous stem cell transplantation, and brentuximab vedotin exposure differed. This specimen was peripheral blood mononuclear cells (PBMCs), taken before the fourth cycle of nivolumab. Every receptor here comes from a human donor with classical Hodgkin lymphoma.

Only a few counts were recorded for this clone. The CDR3 bases are TGTGCCAGCTCACCCGGTGGGGCGGCCGACTGGGGTGAGACCCAGTACTTC. It encodes CASSPGGAADWGETQYF. The chain has TRBV18 and TRBJ2-5; D possibly corresponds to TRBD1 (5 bases). The CDR3 is 17 residues long. Germline V gene lookup returns CDR1 KGHSH and CDR2 LQKENI. Trimming took off 3 bases at V and 5 bases at J, with 22 bases between the two ends.

V is TRBV7-8 and J is TRBJ1-6, with TRBD1 identical over 7 bases. Germline CDR1 and CDR2: SGHVS and FQNEAQ. The ends lost 5 bases at V and 10 bases at J; junction bases unmatched: 17. This CDR3 has 17 amino acids. CDR3 amino acids: CASSVGGGQAVESPLHF. DNA for the CDR3: TGTGCCAGCAGCGTAGGGGGAGGACAGGCAGTAGAGTCACCCCTCCACTTT.

The chain is built from TRBV6-5 and TRBJ2-7; possibly TRBD2 for D (5 bases). The germline gives CDR1 MNHEY, CDR2 SVGAGI. The CDR3 has 13 residues. Trimming took 5 bases from V and 5 from J, leaving 13 bases between them. For the CDR3, the DNA is TGTGCCAGCAGTGCGCGCGAGGGAGACGAGCAGTACTTC. This encodes CASSAREGDEQYF.

The genes are TRBV18 and TRBJ2-3; the D is unclear. The CDR3 is made up of 11 amino acids. Trimming left V 2 bases short and J 4 bases short, with 1 base between. Germline lookup yields CDR1 KGHSH and CDR2 LQKENI. The DNA of the CDR3 is TGTGCCAGCTCACCAGCAGATACGCAGTATTTT. Protein product: CASSPADTQYF.

The chain carries TRBV10-3 and TRBJ2-3; D gene unclear. Germline loops: CDR1 ENHRY, CDR2 SYGVKD. V lost 3 bases and J 6 bases, leaving 16 bases between the germline ends. The CDR3 sequence is 15 residues long. CDR3 DNA sequence: TGTGCCATCAGTGACCCGACAAGATCACCGGATACGCAGTATTTT. Its translation is CAISDPTRSPDTQYF.

The chain combines TRBV30 with TRBJ1-1, with D tentatively TRBD1 (6 bases). The germline V and J ends were trimmed by 4 bases and 5 bases, with 23 bases remaining between them. The CDR3 loop spans 16 amino acids. The germline V gene has CDR1 GTSNPN and CDR2 SVGIG (reference sequence). CDR3 protein: CAWTRGGGGLSTEAFF. As DNA, the CDR3 is TGTGCCTGGACCCGAGGGGGTGGGGGATTAAGTACTGAAGCTTTCTTT.

This clone has a handful of counts. V is TRBV29-1 and J is TRBJ2-2; TRBD1 matches at 7 bases. V shed 7 bases, J shed 1 base, and the junction held 6 bases outside the gene matches. The germline gives CDR1 SQVTM, CDR2 ANQGSEA. The CDR3 covers 14 residues. The CDR3 region has the DNA TGCAGCGCCTCAAGGGGGCTGAACACCGGGGAGCTGTTTTTT. Residues: CSASRGLNTGELFF.

V usage is TRBV18 and J usage is TRBJ1-1; D is unresolved. Germline CDR1 reads KGHSH; CDR2 reads LQKENI. Trimming removed 4 bases at V and 1 base at J, with 7 bases between. The CDR3 length is 13 residues. The CDR3 DNA reads TGTGCCAGCTCACTGACTAAGAACACTGAAGCTTTCTTT. Its protein is CASSLTKNTEAFF.

The CDR3 DNA is TGCGCCAGCAGCTCCGGGACAGGGGATGGCTACACCTTC. It codes for CASSSGTGDGYTF. The rearrangement links TRBV4-3 to TRBJ1-2; 10 bases line up with TRBD1. Germline V gene data show CDR1 as LGHNA and CDR2 as YSLEER. CDR3 length: 13 amino acids. Germline trimming cut 5 bases from V and 6 bases from J; bases unmatched to any gene: 3.

This clone has a handful of counts. This sample includes further DNA sequences coding for the same CDR3. The chain couples TRBV7-2 to TRBJ2-2, with D tentatively TRBD1 (7 bases). Germline V lookup: CDR1 SGHTA, CDR2 FQGNSA. Trimming removed 5 bases at V and 4 bases at J, with 11 bases between. The CDR3 loop spans 14 amino acids. In DNA form, the CDR3 reads TGTGCCAGCAGCGGCCAGGGGGGCACCGGGGAGCTGTTTTTT. This codes for CASSGQGGTGELFF.

This clone was counted once. This chain joins TRBV27 and TRBJ2-1; TRBD2 agrees at 12 bases. In germline, CDR1 is MNHEY, CDR2 SMNVEV (reference sequence). The CDR3 has 16 amino acids. Trimming cost V 4 bases and J 5 bases; bases outside gene matches: 6. The CDR3 spells CASSSPSGRGDNEQFF. DNA of the CDR3: TGTGCCAGCAGTTCCCCTAGCGGGAGGGGGGACAATGAGCAGTTCTTC.

This clone was picked up one time. The chain joins TRBV7-2 to TRBJ1-2; D is undetermined. Trimming took off 0 bases at V and 3 bases at J, with 11 bases between the two ends. CDR1 and CDR2 (germline): SGHTA, FQGNSA. CDR3 length: 15 amino acids. The CDR3: CASSLATAPYYGYTF. In DNA, the CDR3 is TGTGCCAGCAGCTTAGCCACAGCACCTTACTATGGCTACACCTTC. The variable domain in full, with the rest retrieved from reference TRBV7-2 and TRBJ1-2, is GAGVSQSPSNKVTEKGKDVELRCDPISGHTALYWYRQSLGQGLEFLIYFQGNSAPDKSGLPSDRFSAERTGGSVSTLTIQRTQQEDSAVYLCASSLATAPYYGYTFGSGTRLTVV.

J is TRBJ1-4 and V is TRBV19; no clear D. The CDR3 extends over 14 amino acids. The germline V gene has CDR1 LNHDA and CDR2 SQIVND (reference sequence). The ends were cut back, 3 bases at V and 3 bases at J, with 8 bases in the middle. The CDR3 coding sequence is TGTGCCAGTAGTATGTCGGGAGCTAATGAAAAACTGTTTTTT. As protein: CASSMSGANEKLFF.

The chain is built from TRBV19 and TRBJ2-7, with 11 bases that match TRBD1. Germline loops: CDR1 LNHDA, CDR2 SQIVND (reference sequence). V trimming: 5 bases; J trimming: 7 bases; junction bases outside the gene matches: 7. CDR3 length: 14 residues. The CDR3 loop reads CASSLGQGAREQYF. The CDR3 DNA reads as TGTGCCAGTAGTCTTGGACAGGGGGCGCGGGAGCAGTACTTC.

The chain joins TRBV19 to TRBJ2-5; D may be TRBD2 (6 bases). V lost 4 bases to trimming and J lost 9 bases, with 15 bases between them. This CDR3 has 13 residues. CDR1 is LNHDA, CDR2 SQIVND, per germline (reference sequence). The CDR3 DNA reads as TGTGCCAGTAGTACGGAACTAGGGGACTCCCAGTACTTC. Translating it yields CASSTELGDSQYF.

J is TRBJ2-5 and V is TRBV6-6, with 8 bases fitting TRBD1. The ends lost 2 bases at V and 1 base at J; junction bases unmatched: 6. The CDR3 runs 16 residues. Germline V gives CDR1 MNHNY, CDR2 SVGAGI (reference sequence). This CDR3 reads CASSYPGQEVQETQYF. DNA for the CDR3: TGTGCCAGCAGTTACCCGGGACAGGAGGTCCAAGAGACCCAGTACTTC.

V usage is TRBV7-2 and J usage is TRBJ2-1, with 9 bases matching TRBD1. Germline V gene data show CDR1 as SGHTA and CDR2 as FQGNSA. The J segment lost 7 bases and the V segment lost 4 bases, leaving 20 bases of the junction unmatched. This CDR3 is built from 19 residues. CDR3 nucleotides: TGTGCCAGCAGCTCCCCCTCCCTCGGACAGGGGAGCCTTAGAAATGAGCAGTTCTTC. It yields the protein CASSSPSLGQGSLRNEQFF.

V and J are TRBV7-2 and TRBJ2-5, with D tentatively TRBD2 (6 bases). The CDR3 totals 15 residues. Germline-derived CDR1 and CDR2 are SGHTA and FQGNSA. Between the trimmed V and J ends, which lost 3 bases and 2 bases, there was a span of 13 bases. CDR3 sequence (DNA): TGTGCCAGCAGCTTGGGGGGACGGTTACAAGAGACCCAGTACTTC. This gives the protein CASSLGGRLQETQYF.

This clone was picked up one time. The chain has TRBV5-5 and TRBJ2-7; no clear D. The V gene lost 2 bases and the J gene lost 2 bases, with 8 bases spanning the gap. Looked up from germline, CDR1 is SGHKS and CDR2 is YYEKEE (reference sequence). CDR3 length equals 13 residues. CDR3 sequence reads: CASSLTVAYEQYF. The DNA of the CDR3 is TGTGCCAGCAGCTTAACGGTTGCCTACGAGCAGTACTTC.

The chain has TRBV11-2 and TRBJ1-5; possibly TRBD1 for D (6 bases). Germline lookup yields CDR1 SGHAT and CDR2 FQNNGV. The CDR3 runs to 17 residues. V was cut by 1 base and J by 2 bases, with 15 bases left in between. The CDR3 coding sequence is TGTGCCAGCAGCTTAGCAGGTGGGACAATGGGCAATCAGCCCCAGCATTTT. Amino acid sequence: CASSLAGGTMGNQPQHF.

The V gene is TRBV27, the J gene TRBJ2-1; D is unclear. The V gene's germline CDR1 is MNHEY and CDR2 SMNVEV (reference sequence). The CDR3 has 12 amino acids. The ends were cut back, 6 bases at V and 8 bases at J, with 11 bases in the middle. CDR3 residues: CASSSSSDEQFF. The CDR3 DNA is TGTGCCAGCAGCTCCTCGAGTGATGAGCAGTTCTTC.

The V call is TRBV28, the J call TRBJ1-1; D perhaps matches TRBD1 (6 bases). This CDR3 has 14 amino acids. Trimming shortened V by 5 bases and J by 11 bases, and 21 bases separated the two germline ends. Germline V gene lookup returns CDR1 MDHEN and CDR2 SYDVKM. The CDR3 DNA reads TGTGCCAGCAGTCCCCGGGGGGCGATGGCTTACGCTTTCTTT. Amino acid sequence: CASSPRGAMAYAFF.

This rearrangement joins TRBV18 to TRBJ2-7, with D perhaps matching TRBD1 (8 bases). Trimming cost V 5 bases and J 6 bases, with 14 bases left between them. Per the germline V gene, CDR1 is KGHSH and CDR2 is LQKENI. The CDR3 runs 13 residues. Written as DNA, the CDR3 is TGTGCCAGCTCAGGAACAGGGGGGGTCGAGCAGTACTTC. It codes for CASSGTGGVEQYF.